The clone carrying this T cell receptor beta chain was seen at least ten times. Its target is not known. Trimming pared 3 bases from V and 2 bases from J, leaving 11 bases between. CDR1 is MDHEN and CDR2 is SYDVKM in the germline V gene. The CDR3 totals 14 residues. This sample is drawn from a study of regulatory T cells in long-lasting Graves disease. Time point meaning: persistent/refractory GD, antithyroid drugs over 5 years with positive TRAb. RNA isolated from PBMCs was used to make the TCR library. Study conclusions and caveats: Persistent disease exhibited a predilection for TRBV28, TRBJ1-2 and TRBJ2-5. Accuracy may have been reduced by the small sample size. The analysis examined peripheral blood only and excluded thyroid tissue.

Both iRepertoire HTBI primers and Arm-PCR of CDR3 regions were used to build the TCR beta libraries. TCRdb passed the multiplex PCR reads through MiXCR, listing each CDR3 protein once. The data hold roughly 400,000 distinct CDR3 sequences, with around a fifth observed a single time. This clonotype was sampled from a female donor with Graves disease. This sample comprised peripheral blood mononuclear cells (PBMCs), obtained when the disease was refractory, from a patient treated with antithyroid drugs. The chain couples TRBV28 to TRBJ2-7, with TRBD2 as a possible D gene (5 bases). In nucleotides, the CDR3 is TGTGCCAGCAGTTTGGCGGGCAGTACCTACGAGCAGTACTTC. This sequence encodes CASSLAGSTYEQYF.